This T cell receptor (beta chain) was captured by sequencing in a study of blood T cell repertoires in COVID-19 (dated by TCRdb to between 2020 and 2021). General notes on the study: Collaborator samples came from the United States, Italy and Spain and covered acute and convalescent phases of COVID-19. The prospective study material was composed of cDNA or gDNA derived from T cells, B-cell-depleted T cells, or PBMCs. Deeply sampled blood TCRbeta repertoires from subjects exposed to, actively infected with, or recovered from COVID-19 were included in the dataset. The repertoires were made available in a free public database intended to serve as a resource for research on the immune response to SARS-CoV-2. The samples were drawn from the first 160 participants of the ongoing ImmuneRACE study and from 1,254 subjects provided by 6 global collaborators. A de-identified subject ID, COVID-19 status, age in years and sex were almost always included in the sample metadata. Where available, HLA class I and class II types were obtained from metadata supplied by the sample provider rather than from assay-based typing.

As to this clone: There is no known antigen for this receptor. It has no much larger one-base neighbor in the sample; base qualities were not kept.

Inclusive of the bounding cysteine and phenylalanine, the CDR3 is 16 residues long. Kept here is only the CDR3 DNA, which spans 48 bases and is read in frame from base 1. The germline V gene (reference sequence) yields LNHDA for CDR1 and SQIVND for CDR2. V is pruned by 4 bases and J by 4 bases, leaving 8 bases of the junction without a gene match. TCRbeta CDR3 regions were amplified from genomic DNA using the immunoSEQ Assay, a bias-controlled multiplex PCR. The study's own analysis went as follows. Nucleated cell counts per sample were estimated from amplification of reference gene primers within the assay. Sequence reads were collapsed and filtered to measure the absolute abundance of every unique TCRbeta CDR3 rearrangement. For each sample, productive Simpson clonality was calculated as the square root of Simpson's diversity index over productive rearrangements. TCRdb mirrors the immuneACCESS table, restricted to in-frame sequences. Some clones are absent from its copies; in checked studies, under half trace to an unresolved V gene, and the reason for the others is unknown. The V and J calls and the clone size are those of that table, but D and trimming were determined from the DNA. In all, the sample holds about 92,000 clones, and about 91% of those were seen once. The ten largest clones take up 1.8% of the sample.

Each collaborating institution followed its own protocols to collect whole blood in K2EDTA tubes. For TCRbeta analysis, collaborators shipped samples in one of three forms: frozen whole blood, isolated PBMCs, or DNA extracted from either of those sample types. Broader findings and caveats from the paper: How much clinical and demographic metadata was included differed by source and by participant, and the metadata was provided uncurated.

The sample was peripheral blood. The origin of this receptor is a human donor with active COVID-19. The donor label of this sample is uncertain. Recombination joined TRBV19 with TRBJ2-3, with 10 bases matching TRBD1. The bases read TGTGCCAGTAGTAGGACTGGGACAGGGGTGTCAGATACGCAGTATTTT. Translated, it reads CASSRTGTGVSDTQYF.